The 3 T cell receptor beta chains below were found in one sample sequenced in a study of Ad26.COV2.S vaccination and SARS-CoV-2 variants. Assay: immunoSEQ multiplex PCR; the TCRdb copy retains only in-frame clones and omits some. The repertoire consists of under 400,000 clones, with around nine tenths occurring once and the leading ten covering around 3.6%. Treatment denoted: 19 received Ad26.COV2.S at low or high dose, single or two shots; several received placebo; per-sample allocation not given. Sampling was performed 63 days after the first vaccine or placebo injection. Sequencing used peripheral blood, obtained in a trial of Ad26.COV2.S vaccine versus placebo. The receptors were gathered from a person between 18 and 65 years old who received the Ad26.COV2.S COVID-19 vaccine or a placebo.

The rearrangement uses TRBV29-1 and TRBJ2-1; TRBD2 agrees at 8 bases. Germline loops: CDR1 SQVTM, CDR2 ANQGSEA. The CDR3 runs to 13 residues. With V trimmed by 7 bases and J by 4 bases, 6 bases remained unmatched. CDR3 loop: CSGSRGGYNEQFF. The CDR3 DNA sequence: TGCAGCGGTTCCCGCGGGGGGTACAATGAGCAGTTCTTC.

The V and J genes are TRBV27 and TRBJ1-5; 7 bases map to TRBD1. The CDR3 has 15 residues. V was pared by 3 bases and J by 7 bases, with 9 bases of the junction left unmatched. The germline gives CDR1 MNHEY, CDR2 SMNVEV (reference sequence). Here the CDR3 reads CASSLHGTVRQPQHF. In DNA form, the CDR3 reads TGTGCCAGCAGTTTGCACGGGACAGTGAGGCAGCCCCAGCATTTT.

CDR3 region: CASSPPGGITGELFF. The CDR3 DNA is TGTGCCAGCTCACCACCGGGAGGAATTACCGGGGAGCTGTTTTTT. The chain joins TRBV18 to TRBJ2-2, with D possibly TRBD2 on 6 matching bases. Per the germline V gene, CDR1 is KGHSH and CDR2 is LQKENI. The CDR3 extends over 15 amino acids. V was clipped by 0 bases and J by 5 bases, with 10 bases between them.